The 15 T cell receptor beta chains presented below share a single source sample, sequenced in a study of shared clonotypes between healthy human individuals. Selected positively for CCR7 and CD45RO-negative, naive CD8 cells excluded terminally differentiated effector memory CD45RA+ cells. The data were produced by immunoSEQ multiplex PCR, yet TCRdb's version contains in-frame clones alone and is incomplete. The table lists roughly 850,000 clones, approximately 96% of them singletons. The sequenced sample consisted of naive CD8+ T cells sorted from blood. Every receptor here comes from a man aged 30-40 years in good health.

The chain carries TRBV9 and TRBJ1-1; TRBD1 matches at 8 bases. This CDR3 has 16 residues. Germline CDR1 and CDR2: SGDLS and YYNGEE. Unmatched junction bases numbered 8, after V lost 3 bases and J lost 1 base. This chain's CDR3 is CASSAGGRGRNTEAFF. For the CDR3, the DNA is TGTGCCAGCAGCGCAGGGGGCCGCGGAAGGAACACTGAAGCTTTCTTT. The whole variable domain, filled in from reference TRBV9 and TRBJ1-1, reads DSGVTQTPKHLITATGQRVTLRCSPRSGDLSVYWYQQSLDQGLQFLIQYYNGEERAKGNILERFSAQQFPDLHSELNLSSLELGDSALYFCASSAGGRGRNTEAFFGQGTRLTVV.

CDR3 residues: CASSLAERLGEKLFF. The DNA for the CDR3 is TGTGCCAGCAGCTTGGCCGAGAGGCTTGGCGAAAAACTGTTTTTT. J is TRBJ1-4 and V is TRBV5-6, with D unclear. The CDR3 is made up of 15 amino acids. In germline, CDR1 is SGHDT, CDR2 YYEEEE. The germline V and J ends were trimmed by 0 bases and 8 bases, with 14 bases remaining between them.

Details on this clone: The sample contains more than one DNA sequence encoding this CDR3. This rearrangement joins TRBV6-5 to TRBJ1-5; D gene unclear. The CDR3 extends over 13 amino acids. CDR1 is MNHEY and CDR2 is SVGAGI in the germline V gene. Trimming shortened V by 0 bases and J by 5 bases, and 5 bases separated the two germline ends. The CDR3 DNA follows: TGTGCCAGCAGTTACTCGATCGATCAGCCCCAGCATTTT. Protein product: CASSYSIDQPQHF.

The chain joins TRBV15 to TRBJ2-7; D is uncertain. The V and J ends lost 1 base and 2 bases respectively, with 9 bases between them. CDR1 and CDR2 (germline): LNHNV, YYDKDF (reference sequence). The CDR3 totals 14 residues. The CDR3 DNA follows: TGTGCCACCAGCAGAGGTACAGTTACCTACGAGCAGTACTTC. Translated, it gives CATSRGTVTYEQYF.

The chain combines TRBV14 with TRBJ2-7, with 9 positions matching TRBD2. V trimming: 1 base; J trimming: 3 bases; junction bases outside the gene matches: 4. This CDR3 is 15 amino acids long. CDR1 and CDR2 from the germline V gene are SGHDN and FVKESK. The CDR3 loop is CASSQVSGRNYEQYF. CDR3 sequence (DNA): TGTGCCAGCAGCCAAGTTAGCGGGAGAAACTACGAGCAGTACTTC.

The chain couples TRBV23-1 to TRBJ2-3; TRBD2 is a possible D gene (6 bases). TRBV23-1 is marked as an open reading frame, function uncertain. V lost 0 bases and J lost 5, with 9 bases in between. CDR3 length: 14 amino acids. This CDR3 is CASSQSPGVDTQYF. Written as DNA, the CDR3 is TGCGCCAGCAGTCAATCGCCGGGGGTAGATACGCAGTATTTT.

The rearrangement joins TRBV7-9 to TRBJ2-7, with 8 bases lining up with TRBD1. The CDR3 length is 15 residues. Germline loops: CDR1 SEHNR, CDR2 FQNEAQ (reference sequence). With 7 bases clipped from V and 2 bases from J, the junction kept 10 bases outside the gene matches. Here the CDR3 DNA reads TGTGCCAGCATTGCCCCCGGACAGGGTGCCTACGAGCAGTACTTC. As protein: CASIAPGQGAYEQYF.

The chain recombines TRBV11-2 with TRBJ2-5; 8 bases map to TRBD1. The CDR3 has 18 residues. V trimming: 3 bases; J trimming: 2 bases; junction bases outside the gene matches: 14. Looked up from germline, CDR1 is SGHAT and CDR2 is FQNNGV. DNA for the CDR3: TGTGCCAGCAGCTTCCGCAGGGGGCGCGTCTGGTTACAAGAGACCCAGTACTTC. Amino acid sequence: CASSFRRGRVWLQETQYF.

This clone was picked up one time. This chain links TRBV6-1 with TRBJ1-1, with D hard to call. V lost 3 bases to trimming and J lost 0 bases, with 8 bases between them. The germline V gene has CDR1 MNHNS and CDR2 SASEGT. This CDR3 is built from 14 residues. CDR3: CASSDPPLNTEAFF. The DNA for the CDR3 is TGTGCCAGCAGTGATCCGCCCCTGAACACTGAAGCTTTCTTT.

The chain links TRBV28 to TRBJ1-2, with D unresolved. Trimming removed 6 bases from V and 9 bases from J, with 17 bases in between. This CDR3 contains 13 residues. The germline gives CDR1 MDHEN, CDR2 SYDVKM. CDR3: CASSPILTFSYTF. In DNA form, the CDR3 reads TGTGCCAGCAGCCCCATCCTTACGTTCAGCTACACCTTC.

The genes are TRBV6-1 and TRBJ2-7; perhaps TRBD1 as D (6 bases). With 8 bases removed from V and 4 bases from J, the gap between germline ends came to 15 bases. The CDR3 runs to 13 residues. Germline CDR1 and CDR2: MNHNS and SASEGT. The CDR3 DNA follows: TGTGCCAGCTCCCCAGGGGCGGTATACGAGCAGTACTTC. Amino acids: CASSPGAVYEQYF.

The rearrangement links TRBV27 to TRBJ1-2; 8 bases agree with TRBD1. This CDR3 is 15 amino acids long. Germline V gene sequence: CDR1 MNHEY, CDR2 SMNVEV (reference sequence). V lost 3 bases to trimming and J lost 4 bases; unmatched junction nucleotides: 7. CDR3 DNA: TGTGCCAGCAGTTTCTCGGACAGGGTGTCCTATGGCTACACCTTC. It codes for CASSFSDRVSYGYTF.

This chain links TRBV9 with TRBJ2-1, with TRBD1 matching 7 bases. Germline-derived CDR1 and CDR2 are SGDLS and YYNGEE. The CDR3 length is 15 residues. J lost 7 bases, V lost 4 bases, and 11 bases had no gene match. The CDR3 nucleotides are TGTGCCAGCAGCCCTAGGACAGGCCCAGGGAATGAGCAGTTCTTC. It yields the protein CASSPRTGPGNEQFF.

With regard to this clone: Other DNA sequences within the sample encode an identical CDR3. The V and J genes are TRBV15 and TRBJ2-1, with D possibly being TRBD1 (5 bases). The germline V gene encodes CDR1 LNHNV and CDR2 YYDKDF (reference sequence). The germline V and J ends were trimmed by 6 bases and 0 bases, with 6 bases remaining between them. The CDR3 has 13 amino acids. The CDR3: CATRGDSYNEQFF. CDR3 DNA: TGTGCCACCAGAGGGGACTCCTACAATGAGCAGTTCTTC.

The V and J genes are TRBV7-2 and TRBJ2-2; D gene unclear. V was trimmed by 4 bases and J by 2 bases, leaving 8 bases between them. CDR3 length: 14 residues. In germline, CDR1 is SGHTA, CDR2 FQGNSA. The CDR3 DNA follows: TGTGCCAGCAGCTGGGGAATTAACACCGGGGAGCTGTTTTTT. As protein: CASSWGINTGELFF.